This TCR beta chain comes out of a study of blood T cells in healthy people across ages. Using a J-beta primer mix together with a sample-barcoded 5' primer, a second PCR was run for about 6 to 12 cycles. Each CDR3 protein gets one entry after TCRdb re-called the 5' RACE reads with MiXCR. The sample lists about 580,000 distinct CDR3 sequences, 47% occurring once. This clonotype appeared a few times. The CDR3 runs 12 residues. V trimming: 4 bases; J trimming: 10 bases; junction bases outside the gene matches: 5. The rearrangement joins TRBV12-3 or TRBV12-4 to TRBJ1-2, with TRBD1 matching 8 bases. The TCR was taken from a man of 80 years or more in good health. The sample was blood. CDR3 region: CASSSPGQVYTF. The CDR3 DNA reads TGTGCCAGCAGTTCACCGGGACAGGTCTACACCTTC.